This TCR beta chain appears in the sequencing data of a study of T cells expressing NK-cell markers. TCRdb re-called the 5' RACE reads; every CDR3 protein appears as one record, without DNA. The clone table shows roughly 8,100 distinct CDR3 sequences, with the ten largest holding 8% to 13%. This CDR3 spans 14 amino acids. Germline CDR1 is DFQATT and CDR2 is SNEGSKA (reference sequence). The chain is built from TRBV20-1 and TRBJ1-2; with no DNA, the TCRdb D assignment of TRBD1 cannot be verified. Sequenced input: blood T cells: a sorted CD56 or NKG2C T cell subset, CD4+ or CD8+ T cells, or bulk PBMC T cells (not recorded which). The sequence was collected from a man aged 18 to 29 in good health. The CDR3 sequence: CSARGTGAGYGYTF.